The 18 T cell receptor beta chains below were found in one sample sequenced in a study of blood T cell repertoires in COVID-19. TCRdb's table, derived via immunoSEQ multiplex PCR, lists solely in-frame clones and lacks some. The sample shows 80,000 to 100,000 clones, roughly 80% of them seen only once. The sequenced sample was peripheral blood. The receptors shown here come from a man in his fifties or sixties with acute or convalescent COVID-19.

As for this clone: The junction and the germline gene differ at one end; a read error may be behind it. The rearrangement links TRBV27 to TRBJ2-7; D is perhaps TRBD2 (7 bases). Germline V gene data show CDR1 as MNHEY and CDR2 as SMNVEV (reference sequence). CDR3 length equals 11 residues. The CDR3 bases are TGCTCGGGACCGGGGGGCCGCGAGCAGTACTTC. Translated: CSGPGGREQYF.

This clone occurred once. The chain is built from TRBV15 and TRBJ2-2; 7 nucleotides match TRBD2. With V trimmed by 3 bases and J by 4 bases, 2 bases remained unmatched. Germline CDR1 and CDR2: LNHNV and YYDKDF (reference sequence). The CDR3 spans 14 residues. The CDR3 protein is CATSRTGGTGELFF. The CDR3, as DNA: TGTGCCACCAGCAGGACGGGGGGCACCGGGGAGCTGTTTTTT.

The rearrangement uses TRBV27 and TRBJ2-7; 9 bases are a match to TRBD2. The CDR3 runs to 15 residues. The V segment lost 3 bases and the J segment 0 bases; nucleotides outside the gene matches: 3. From germline, CDR1 is MNHEY and CDR2 SMNVEV (reference sequence). CDR3 sequence reads: CASSLGGRASYEQYF. CDR3 sequence (DNA): TGTGCCAGCAGTTTGGGCGGGAGGGCCTCCTACGAGCAGTACTTC.

The chain couples TRBV19 to TRBJ1-1, with 8 bases fitting TRBD1. J was trimmed by 4 bases and V by 2 bases; bases with no gene match: 12. CDR1 and CDR2 from the germline V gene are LNHDA and SQIVND (reference sequence). This CDR3 has 17 amino acids. The CDR3 loop reads CASSISRQGSRGTEAFF. CDR3 sequence (DNA): TGTGCCAGTAGTATATCGCGACAGGGGAGTAGGGGCACTGAAGCTTTCTTT.

CDR3 in amino acids: CATSDGDRGSNQPQHF. CDR3 bases: TGTGCCACCAGTGATGGGGACAGGGGAAGCAATCAGCCCCAGCATTTT. J is TRBJ1-5 and V is TRBV24-1, with TRBD1 matching over 10 bases. J lost 1 base, V lost 3 bases, and 2 bases had no gene match. The CDR3 has 16 amino acids. Germline loops: CDR1 KGHDR, CDR2 SFDVKD.

The chain joins TRBV3-1 (or the pseudogene TRBV3-2) to TRBJ2-1; 7 positions agree with TRBD2. The CDR3 runs to 16 residues. CDR1 is LGHDT and CDR2 is YNNKEL in the germline V gene (reference sequence). The V gene end was trimmed by 4 bases and the J gene end by 5 bases; junction bases not matched to a gene: 11. The CDR3 nucleotides are TGTGCCAGCAGCCCAGAATGGACTAGGGGACACAATGAGCAGTTCTTC. Encoded protein: CASSPEWTRGHNEQFF.

This chain links TRBV5-4 with TRBJ2-3; TRBD1 aligns across 8 bases. The junction had 7 bases not matched to a gene; V was cut back by 4 bases and J by 3 bases. Germline V gene data show CDR1 as SGHNT and CDR2 as YYREEE (reference sequence). The CDR3 totals 15 residues. CDR3 amino acids: CASSPGQGRTDTQYF. The CDR3 nucleotides are TGTGCCAGCAGCCCCGGACAGGGTAGGACAGATACGCAGTATTTT.

The chain combines TRBV7-8 with TRBJ2-7, with 10 bases identical to TRBD2. CDR3 length: 15 amino acids. Trimming removed 5 bases from V and 5 bases from J; junction bases left unmatched: 9. CDR1 and CDR2 (germline): SGHVS, FQNEAQ. This CDR3 is CASSPDLAGVHEQYF. In DNA, the CDR3 is TGTGCCAGCAGCCCGGACCTAGCGGGAGTTCACGAGCAGTACTTC.

This clone was seen a single time. The rearrangement uses TRBV6-1 and TRBJ2-7; 7 nucleotides line up with TRBD2. V lost 2 bases and J lost 0; bases outside the gene matches: 7. Germline CDR1 is MNHNS and CDR2 is SASEGT. This CDR3 comprises 16 residues. The CDR3 DNA sequence: TGTGCCAGCAGTGAAAACGGGCGGGAGATCTCCTACGAGCAGTACTTC. Residues: CASSENGREISYEQYF.

The sample holds one count of this clone. V usage is TRBV19 and J usage is TRBJ2-7; TRBD1 matches 7 bases. The CDR3 contains 15 residues. In germline, CDR1 is LNHDA, CDR2 SQIVND (reference sequence). J lost 0 bases, V lost 4 bases, and 6 bases had no gene match. This CDR3 is CASSRGQAGSYEQYF. The CDR3 DNA sequence: TGTGCCAGTAGTAGAGGACAGGCCGGCTCCTACGAGCAGTACTTC.

This clone was observed a single time. The chain is built from TRBV5-1 and TRBJ1-1, with D perhaps matching TRBD1 (6 bases). V lost 2 bases to trimming and J lost 5 bases, with 13 bases between them. CDR3 length: 14 amino acids. Germline V CDR1 and CDR2: SGHRS, YFSETQ. Here the CDR3 reads CASSFGGLGTEAFF. The CDR3 region has the DNA TGCGCCAGCAGCTTCGGGGGGCTAGGGACTGAAGCTTTCTTT.

V is TRBV4-3 and J is TRBJ2-2; a weak D match, TRBD1 (6 bases). The length of the CDR3 is 15 residues. Germline CDR1 LGHNA, CDR2 YSLEER. Trimming left V 0 bases short and J 6 bases short, with 11 bases between. The CDR3: CASSQEQGLPGELFF. The DNA for the CDR3 is TGCGCCAGCAGCCAAGAACAGGGCCTCCCCGGGGAGCTGTTTTTT.

The CDR3 sequence is CASSEVSRGPSEKLFF. In DNA form, the CDR3 reads TGTGCCAGCAGTGAAGTTTCTAGGGGCCCGAGTGAAAAACTGTTTTTT. The rearrangement links TRBV6-1 to TRBJ1-4, with a weak D call TRBD1 (5 bases). V was trimmed by 1 base and J by 7 bases, leaving 16 bases between them. CDR3 length: 16 residues. Per germline, CDR1 MNHNS and CDR2 SASEGT.

This clone was detected a few times. The genes are TRBV9 and TRBJ2-5, with TRBD2 matching over 8 bases. The germline CDR1 and CDR2 sequences are SGDLS and YYNGEE. Trimming took 0 bases from V and 5 from J; bases not matched to a gene: 6. The CDR3 consists of 15 residues. CDR3 protein: CASSVGNGRAETQYF. CDR3 coding DNA: TGTGCCAGCAGCGTAGGTAACGGGAGGGCCGAGACCCAGTACTTC. The full variable domain, its missing parts supplied by reference TRBV9 and TRBJ2-5, is DSGVTQTPKHLITATGQRVTLRCSPRSGDLSVYWYQQSLDQGLQFLIQYYNGEERAKGNILERFSAQQFPDLHSELNLSSLELGDSALYFCASSVGNGRAETQYFGPGTRLLVL.

This clone has only one observation. V is TRBV5-8 and J is TRBJ2-7; the match to TRBD1 covers 8 bases. Germline values: CDR1 SGHTS, CDR2 YDEGEE. J gave up 4 bases and V 7 bases, and 7 bases lay outside the gene matches. CDR3 length: 13 amino acids. The CDR3 sequence: CASGGQGAYEQYF. The CDR3 nucleotides are TGTGCCAGCGGAGGGCAGGGGGCGTACGAGCAGTACTTC.

The chain uses TRBV19 and TRBJ2-1; 8 positions match TRBD2. CDR1 and CDR2 (germline): LNHDA, SQIVND (reference sequence). J lost 5 bases, V lost 7 bases, and 13 bases had no gene match. The CDR3 is made up of 16 amino acids. CDR3 amino acids: CASIGILAGMDNEQFF. DNA for the CDR3: TGTGCCAGTATAGGCATCCTAGCGGGCATGGACAATGAGCAGTTCTTC.

The V call is TRBV19, the J call TRBJ2-1, with TRBD2 matching 7 bases. Germline values: CDR1 LNHDA, CDR2 SQIVND (reference sequence). CDR3 length equals 15 residues. J lost 3 bases, V lost 0 bases, and 2 bases had no gene match. The CDR3 loop reads CASSIEGLFYNEQFF. CDR3 DNA: TGTGCCAGTAGTATAGAGGGACTATTCTACAATGAGCAGTTCTTC. Variable domain in full (rest from reference TRBV19 and TRBJ2-1): DGGITQSPKYLFRKEGQNVTLSCEQNLNHDAMYWYRQDPGQGLRLIYYSQIVNDFQKGDIAEGYSVSREKKESFPLTVTSAQKNPTAFYLCASSIEGLFYNEQFFGPGTRLTVL.

CDR3 loop: CASSLRIQGAEQFF. The CDR3 region has the DNA TGTGCCAGCAGCTTAAGGATTCAGGGGGCTGAGCAGTTCTTC. J is TRBJ2-1 and V is TRBV7-2, with 8 bases that match TRBD1. V gave up 2 bases and J gave up 9 bases; unmatched junction bases: 6. CDR1 SGHTA and CDR2 FQGNSA come from the germline V gene. CDR3 length: 14 residues.